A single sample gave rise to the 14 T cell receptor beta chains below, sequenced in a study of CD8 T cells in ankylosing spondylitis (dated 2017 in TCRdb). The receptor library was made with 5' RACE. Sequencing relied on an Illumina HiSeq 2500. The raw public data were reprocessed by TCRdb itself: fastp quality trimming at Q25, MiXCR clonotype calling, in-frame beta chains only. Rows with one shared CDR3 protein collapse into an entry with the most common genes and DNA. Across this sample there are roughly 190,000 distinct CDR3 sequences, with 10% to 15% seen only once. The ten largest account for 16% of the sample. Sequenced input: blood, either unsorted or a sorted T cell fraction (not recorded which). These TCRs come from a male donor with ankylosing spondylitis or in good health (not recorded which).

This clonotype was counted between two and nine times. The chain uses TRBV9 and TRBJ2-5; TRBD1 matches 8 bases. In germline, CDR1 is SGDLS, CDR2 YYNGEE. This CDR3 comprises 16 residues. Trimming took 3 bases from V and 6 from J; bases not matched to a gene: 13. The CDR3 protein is CASSEGQVVPPQTQYF. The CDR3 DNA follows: TGTGCCAGCAGCGAGGGACAGGTCGTACCCCCACAGACCCAGTACTTC.

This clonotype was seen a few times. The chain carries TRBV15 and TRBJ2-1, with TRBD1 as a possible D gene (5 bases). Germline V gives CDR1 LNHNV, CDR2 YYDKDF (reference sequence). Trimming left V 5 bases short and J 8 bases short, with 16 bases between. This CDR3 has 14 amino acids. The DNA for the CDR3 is TGTGCCACCAGCGCCCTAGGGGATTTCGATGAGCAGTTCTTC. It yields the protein CATSALGDFDEQFF.

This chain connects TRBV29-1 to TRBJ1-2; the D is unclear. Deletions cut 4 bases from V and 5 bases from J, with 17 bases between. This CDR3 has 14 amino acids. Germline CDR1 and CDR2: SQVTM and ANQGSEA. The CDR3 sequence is CSVAHPTLSYGYTF. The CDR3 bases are TGCAGCGTTGCCCACCCGACGCTTTCATATGGCTACACCTTC.

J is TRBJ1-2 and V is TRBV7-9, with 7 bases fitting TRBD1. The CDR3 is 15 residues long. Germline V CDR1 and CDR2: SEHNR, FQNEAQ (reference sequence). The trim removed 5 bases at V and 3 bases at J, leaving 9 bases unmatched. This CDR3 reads CASSLSTGSDYGYTF. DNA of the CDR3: TGTGCCAGCAGCCTGTCGACAGGGAGCGACTATGGCTACACCTTC. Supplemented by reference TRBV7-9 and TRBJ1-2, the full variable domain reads DTGVSQNPRHKITKRGQNVTFRCDPISEHNRLYWYRQTLGQGPEFLTYFQNEAQLEKSRLLSDRFSAERPKGSFSTLEIQRTEQGDSAMYLCASSLSTGSDYGYTFGSGTRLTVV.

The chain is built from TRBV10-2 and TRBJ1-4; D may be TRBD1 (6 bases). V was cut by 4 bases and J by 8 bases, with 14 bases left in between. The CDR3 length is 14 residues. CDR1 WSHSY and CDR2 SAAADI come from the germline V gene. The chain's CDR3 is CASSVVQGGEKLFF. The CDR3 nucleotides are TGCGCCAGCAGTGTCGTACAGGGCGGCGAAAAACTGTTTTTT.

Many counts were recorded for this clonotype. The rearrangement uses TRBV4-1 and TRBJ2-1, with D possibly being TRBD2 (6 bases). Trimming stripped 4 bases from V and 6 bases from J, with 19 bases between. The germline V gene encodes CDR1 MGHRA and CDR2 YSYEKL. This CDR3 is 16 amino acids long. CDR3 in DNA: TGCGCCAGCAGCCTTCATGGGGGGAACCCCTCCAATGAGCAGTTCTTC. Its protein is CASSLHGGNPSNEQFF.

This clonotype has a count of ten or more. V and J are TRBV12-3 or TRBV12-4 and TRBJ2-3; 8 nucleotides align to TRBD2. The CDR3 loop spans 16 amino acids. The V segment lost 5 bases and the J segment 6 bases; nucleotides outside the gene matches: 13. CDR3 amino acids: CASSPRAGGPFDTQYF. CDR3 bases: TGTGCCAGCAGTCCCCGGGCGGGGGGCCCCTTCGATACGCAGTATTTT.

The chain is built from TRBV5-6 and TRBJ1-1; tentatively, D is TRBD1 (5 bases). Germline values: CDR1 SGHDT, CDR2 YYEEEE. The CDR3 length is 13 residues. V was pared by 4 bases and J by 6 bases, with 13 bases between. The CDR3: CASSPGAGPEAFF. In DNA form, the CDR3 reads TGTGCCAGCAGCCCCGGGGCAGGCCCTGAAGCTTTCTTT.

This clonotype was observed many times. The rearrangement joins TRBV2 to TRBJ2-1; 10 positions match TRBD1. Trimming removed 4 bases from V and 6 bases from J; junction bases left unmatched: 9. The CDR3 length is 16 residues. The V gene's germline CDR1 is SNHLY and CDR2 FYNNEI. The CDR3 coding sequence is TGTGCCAGCAGTGTCCGGGACAGGGGACCCCTCAATGAGCAGTTCTTC. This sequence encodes CASSVRDRGPLNEQFF.

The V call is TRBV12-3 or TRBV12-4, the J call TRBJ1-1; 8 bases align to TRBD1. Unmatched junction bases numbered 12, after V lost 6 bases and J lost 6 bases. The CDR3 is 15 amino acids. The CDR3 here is CASSYGQGSNAEAFF. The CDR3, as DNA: TGTGCCAGCAGCTACGGACAGGGAAGTAACGCTGAAGCTTTCTTT.

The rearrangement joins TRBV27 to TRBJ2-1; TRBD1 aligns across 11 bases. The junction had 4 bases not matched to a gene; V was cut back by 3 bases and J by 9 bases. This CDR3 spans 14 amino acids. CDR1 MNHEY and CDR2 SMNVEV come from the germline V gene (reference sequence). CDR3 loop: CASSLGQGGGEQFF. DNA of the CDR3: TGTGCCAGCAGTTTGGGACAGGGGGGAGGTGAGCAGTTCTTC.

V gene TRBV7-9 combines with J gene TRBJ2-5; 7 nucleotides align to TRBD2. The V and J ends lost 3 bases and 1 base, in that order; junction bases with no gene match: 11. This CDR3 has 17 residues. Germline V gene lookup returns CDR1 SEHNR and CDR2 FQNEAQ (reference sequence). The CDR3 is CASSLGWAGDFQETQYF. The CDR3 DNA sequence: TGTGCCAGCAGCTTGGGGTGGGCGGGGGACTTCCAAGAGACCCAGTACTTC.

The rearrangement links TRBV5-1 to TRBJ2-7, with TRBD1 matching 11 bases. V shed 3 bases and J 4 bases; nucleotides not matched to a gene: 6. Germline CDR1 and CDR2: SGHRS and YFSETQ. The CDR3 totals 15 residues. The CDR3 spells CASSSPGQGEYEQYF. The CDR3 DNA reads TGCGCCAGCAGCTCGCCGGGACAGGGGGAGTACGAGCAGTACTTC.

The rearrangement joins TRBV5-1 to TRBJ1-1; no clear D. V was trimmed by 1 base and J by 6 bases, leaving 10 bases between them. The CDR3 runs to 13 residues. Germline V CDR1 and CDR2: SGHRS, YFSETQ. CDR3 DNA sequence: TGCGCCAGCAGCTTGAATTTTGGCCCTGAAGCTTTCTTT. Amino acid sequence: CASSLNFGPEAFF.